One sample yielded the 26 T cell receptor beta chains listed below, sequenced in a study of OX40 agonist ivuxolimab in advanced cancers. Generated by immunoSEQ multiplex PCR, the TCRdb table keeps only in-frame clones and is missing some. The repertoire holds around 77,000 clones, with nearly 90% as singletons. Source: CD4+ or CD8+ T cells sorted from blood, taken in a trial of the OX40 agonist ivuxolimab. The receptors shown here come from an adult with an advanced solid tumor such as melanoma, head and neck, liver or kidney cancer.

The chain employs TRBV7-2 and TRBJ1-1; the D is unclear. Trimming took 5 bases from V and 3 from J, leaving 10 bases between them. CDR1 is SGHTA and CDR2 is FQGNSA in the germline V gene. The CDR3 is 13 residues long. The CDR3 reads CASSRQEHTEAFF. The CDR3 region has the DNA TGTGCCAGCAGCCGCCAGGAACACACTGAAGCTTTCTTT.

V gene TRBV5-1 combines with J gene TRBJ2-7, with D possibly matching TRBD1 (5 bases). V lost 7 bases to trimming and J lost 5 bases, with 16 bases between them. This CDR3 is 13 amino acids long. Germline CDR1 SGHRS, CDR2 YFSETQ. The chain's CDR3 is CASRSREIDEQYF. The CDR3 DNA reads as TGCGCCAGCCGGTCCAGGGAAATTGACGAGCAGTACTTC.

As DNA, the CDR3 is TGTGCCAGCAGTTACCCCGGGGAGCCCCTCCACTTT. Protein product: CASSYPGEPLHF. The J gene is TRBJ1-6, the V gene TRBV6-5; D uncertain. Trimming took 2 bases from V and 13 from J, leaving 9 bases between them. The germline V gene has CDR1 MNHEY and CDR2 SVGAGI. The CDR3 consists of 12 residues.

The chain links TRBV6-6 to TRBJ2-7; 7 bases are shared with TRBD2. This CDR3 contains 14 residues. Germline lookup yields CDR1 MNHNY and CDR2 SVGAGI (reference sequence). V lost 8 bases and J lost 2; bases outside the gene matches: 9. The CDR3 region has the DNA TGTGCCAGCCACCCCGGGGGGTCAGCCTACGAGCAGTACTTC. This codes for CASHPGGSAYEQYF.

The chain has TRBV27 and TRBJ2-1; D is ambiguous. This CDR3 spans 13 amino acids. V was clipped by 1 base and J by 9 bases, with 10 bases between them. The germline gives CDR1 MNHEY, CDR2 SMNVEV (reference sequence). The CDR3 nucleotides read TGTGCCAGCAGTTTATGGGCGCATGGTGAGCAGTTCTTC. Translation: CASSLWAHGEQFF.

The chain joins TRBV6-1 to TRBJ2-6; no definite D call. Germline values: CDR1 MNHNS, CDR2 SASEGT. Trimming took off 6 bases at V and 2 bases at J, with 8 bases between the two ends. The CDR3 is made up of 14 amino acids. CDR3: CASRSFAGANVLTF. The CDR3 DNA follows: TGTGCCAGCAGGAGTTTTGCTGGGGCCAACGTCCTGACTTTC.

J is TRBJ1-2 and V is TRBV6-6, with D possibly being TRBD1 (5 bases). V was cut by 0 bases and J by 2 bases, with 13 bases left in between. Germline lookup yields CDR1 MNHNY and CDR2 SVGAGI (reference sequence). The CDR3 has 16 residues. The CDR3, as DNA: TGTGCCAGCAGTTACTCTTCCAGGGCGAGGAACTATGGCTACACCTTC. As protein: CASSYSSRARNYGYTF.

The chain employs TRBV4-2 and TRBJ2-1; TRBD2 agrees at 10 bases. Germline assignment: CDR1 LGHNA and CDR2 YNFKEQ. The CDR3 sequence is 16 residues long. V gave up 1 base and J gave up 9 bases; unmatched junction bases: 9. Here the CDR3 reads CASSQGTSGGAIEQFF. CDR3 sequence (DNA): TGTGCCAGCAGCCAAGGGACAAGCGGGGGGGCGATTGAGCAGTTCTTC.

DNA of the CDR3: TGTGCCAGCAGCTCCTCCGGGACCCGGCAGTTCTTC. The encoded protein is CASSSSGTRQFF. The chain carries TRBV11-3 and TRBJ2-1; D possibly uses TRBD1 or TRBD2 (5 bases each). Germline V gene sequence: CDR1 SGHNT, CDR2 YENEEA. This CDR3 comprises 12 residues. The V and J ends lost 4 bases and 12 bases respectively, with 13 bases between them.

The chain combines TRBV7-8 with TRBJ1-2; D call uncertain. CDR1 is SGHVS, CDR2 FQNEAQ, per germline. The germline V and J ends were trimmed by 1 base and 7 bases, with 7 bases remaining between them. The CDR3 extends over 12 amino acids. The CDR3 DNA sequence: TGTGCCAGCAGCTTAGTAGACCGTGGCTACACCTTC. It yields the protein CASSLVDRGYTF.

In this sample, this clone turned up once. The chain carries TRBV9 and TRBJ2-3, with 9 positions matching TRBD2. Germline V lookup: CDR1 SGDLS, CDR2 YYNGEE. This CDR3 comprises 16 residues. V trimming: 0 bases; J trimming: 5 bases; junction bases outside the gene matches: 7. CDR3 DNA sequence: TGTGCCAGCAGCGTAGACAGCGGGAGGACCCGAGATACGCAGTATTTT. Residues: CASSVDSGRTRDTQYF.

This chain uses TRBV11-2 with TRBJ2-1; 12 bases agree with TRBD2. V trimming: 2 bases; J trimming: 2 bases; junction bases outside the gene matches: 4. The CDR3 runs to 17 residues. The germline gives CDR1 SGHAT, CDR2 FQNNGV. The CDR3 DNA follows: TGTGCCAGCAGCTTACGGCCTAGCGGGGGGGCCTACAATGAGCAGTTCTTC. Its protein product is CASSLRPSGGAYNEQFF.

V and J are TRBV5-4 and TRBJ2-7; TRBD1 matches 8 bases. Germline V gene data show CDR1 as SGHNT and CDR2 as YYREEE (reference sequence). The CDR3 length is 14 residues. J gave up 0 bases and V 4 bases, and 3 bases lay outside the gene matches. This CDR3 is CASSQDRASYEQYF. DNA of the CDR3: TGTGCCAGCAGCCAGGACAGGGCCTCCTACGAGCAGTACTTC.

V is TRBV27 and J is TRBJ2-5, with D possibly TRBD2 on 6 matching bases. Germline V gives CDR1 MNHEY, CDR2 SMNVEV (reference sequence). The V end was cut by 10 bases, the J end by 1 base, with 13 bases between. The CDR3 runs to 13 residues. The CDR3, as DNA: TGTGCCACCTCGAGGAGGGTCCAAGAGACCCAGTACTTC. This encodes CATSRRVQETQYF.

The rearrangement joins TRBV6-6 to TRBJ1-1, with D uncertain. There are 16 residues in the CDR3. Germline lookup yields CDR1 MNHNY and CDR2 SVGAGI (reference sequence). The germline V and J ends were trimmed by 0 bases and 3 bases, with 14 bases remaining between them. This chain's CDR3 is CASSYSGSRVDTEAFF. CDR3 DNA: TGTGCCAGCAGTTACTCGGGGAGTAGGGTGGACACTGAAGCTTTCTTT.

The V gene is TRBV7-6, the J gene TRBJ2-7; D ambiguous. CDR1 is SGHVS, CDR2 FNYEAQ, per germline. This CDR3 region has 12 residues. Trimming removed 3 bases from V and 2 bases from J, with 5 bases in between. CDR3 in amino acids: CASSLSPYEQYF. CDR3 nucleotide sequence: TGTGCCAGCAGCTTGTCCCCCTACGAGCAGTACTTC.

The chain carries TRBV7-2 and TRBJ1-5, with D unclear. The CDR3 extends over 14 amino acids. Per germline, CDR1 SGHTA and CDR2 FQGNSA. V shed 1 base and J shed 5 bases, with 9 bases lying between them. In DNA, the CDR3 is TGTGCCAGCAGCTTAGATGTCAGTTATCAGCCCCAGCATTTT. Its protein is CASSLDVSYQPQHF.

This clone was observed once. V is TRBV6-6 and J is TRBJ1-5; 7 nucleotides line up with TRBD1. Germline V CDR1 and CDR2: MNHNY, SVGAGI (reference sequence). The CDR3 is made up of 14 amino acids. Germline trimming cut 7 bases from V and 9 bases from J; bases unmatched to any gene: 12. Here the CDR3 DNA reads TGTGCCAGCAACCCAGGGGGGCTCCAATGGCCCCAGCATTTT. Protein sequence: CASNPGGLQWPQHF.

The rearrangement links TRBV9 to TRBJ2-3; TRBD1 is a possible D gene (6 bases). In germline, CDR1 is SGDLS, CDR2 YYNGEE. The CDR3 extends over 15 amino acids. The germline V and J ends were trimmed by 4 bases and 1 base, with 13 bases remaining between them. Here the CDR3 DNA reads TGTGCCAGCAGCCTAGGGGGTCGGGGCACAGATACGCAGTATTTT. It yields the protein CASSLGGRGTDTQYF.

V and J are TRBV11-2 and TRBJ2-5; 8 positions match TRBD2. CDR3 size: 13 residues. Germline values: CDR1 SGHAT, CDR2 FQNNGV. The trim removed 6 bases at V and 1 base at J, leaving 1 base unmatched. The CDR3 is CASRGTSQETQYF. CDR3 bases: TGTGCCAGCAGAGGGACTAGCCAAGAGACCCAGTACTTC.

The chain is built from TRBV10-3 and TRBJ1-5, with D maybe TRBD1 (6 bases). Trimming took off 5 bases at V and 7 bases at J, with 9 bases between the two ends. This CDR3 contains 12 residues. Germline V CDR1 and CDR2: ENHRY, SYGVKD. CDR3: CAISRGAQPQHF. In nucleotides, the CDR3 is TGTGCCATCAGTAGGGGGGCCCAGCCCCAGCATTTT.

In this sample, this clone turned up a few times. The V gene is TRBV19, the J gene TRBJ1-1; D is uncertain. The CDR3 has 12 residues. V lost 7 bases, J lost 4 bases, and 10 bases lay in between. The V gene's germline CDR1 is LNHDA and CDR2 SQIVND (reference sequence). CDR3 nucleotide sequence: TGTGCCAGTAATCGGGTGAGCACTGAAGCTTTCTTT. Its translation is CASNRVSTEAFF.

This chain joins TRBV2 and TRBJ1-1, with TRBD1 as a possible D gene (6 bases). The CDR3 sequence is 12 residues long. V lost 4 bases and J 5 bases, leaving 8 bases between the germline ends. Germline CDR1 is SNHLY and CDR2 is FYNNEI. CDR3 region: CASSGQGTEAFF. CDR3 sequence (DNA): TGTGCCAGCAGTGGTCAGGGGACTGAAGCTTTCTTT.

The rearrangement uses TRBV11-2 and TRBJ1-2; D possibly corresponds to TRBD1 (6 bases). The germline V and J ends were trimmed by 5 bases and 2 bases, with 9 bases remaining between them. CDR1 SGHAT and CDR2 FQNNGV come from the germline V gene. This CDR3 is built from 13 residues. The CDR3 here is CASSVTGNYGYTF. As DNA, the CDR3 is TGTGCCAGCAGCGTTACAGGGAACTATGGCTACACCTTC.

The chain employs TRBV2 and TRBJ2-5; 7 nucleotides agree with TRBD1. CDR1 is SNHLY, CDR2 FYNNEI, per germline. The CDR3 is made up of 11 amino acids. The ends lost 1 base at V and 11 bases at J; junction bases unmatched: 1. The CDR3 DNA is TGTGCCAGCAGTGAAGAGGACAGGCAGTACTTC. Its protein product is CASSEEDRQYF.

The CDR3 loop is CASSLWGEAFF. In nucleotides, the CDR3 is TGTGCCAGCAGCTTATGGGGGGAAGCTTTCTTT. V usage is TRBV7-6 and J usage is TRBJ1-1; D perhaps matches TRBD1 (5 bases). V was cut by 2 bases and J by 8 bases, with 6 bases left in between. This CDR3 region has 11 residues. Per the germline V gene, CDR1 is SGHVS and CDR2 is FNYEAQ. The entire variable domain, with the rest obtained from reference TRBV7-6 and TRBJ1-1, is as follows: GAGVSQSPRYKVTKRGQDVALRCDPISGHVSLYWYRQALGQGPEFLTYFNYEAQQDKSGLPNDRFSAERPEGSISTLTIQRTEQRDSAMYRCASSLWGEAFFGQGTRLTVV.